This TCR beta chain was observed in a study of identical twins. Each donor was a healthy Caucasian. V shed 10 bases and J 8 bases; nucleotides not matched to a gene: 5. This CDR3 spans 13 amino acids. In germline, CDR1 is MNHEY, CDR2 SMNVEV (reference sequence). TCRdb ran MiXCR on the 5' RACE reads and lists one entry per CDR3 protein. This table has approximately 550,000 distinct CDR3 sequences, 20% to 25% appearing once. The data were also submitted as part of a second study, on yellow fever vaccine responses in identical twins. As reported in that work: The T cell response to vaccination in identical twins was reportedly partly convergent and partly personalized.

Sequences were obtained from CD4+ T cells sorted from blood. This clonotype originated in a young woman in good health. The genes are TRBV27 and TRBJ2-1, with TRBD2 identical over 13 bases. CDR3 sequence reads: CATSGLAGHEQFF. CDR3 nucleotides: TGTGCCACCTCGGGACTAGCGGGACATGAGCAGTTCTTC.